This TCR beta chain was sequenced for a study of shared clonotypes between healthy human individuals. About the study: Ranging from 18 to 49 in age, donors were two women and a few men.

Trimming pared 6 bases from V and 0 bases from J, leaving 8 bases between. CDR3 length: 13 residues. Germline-derived CDR1 and CDR2 are LNHDA and SQIVND (reference sequence). Assay runs were performed at deep level. Using approximately 190 ng DNA, about 30,000 T cell genomes, the sorted-subset replicate PCRs were run. Only in-frame clones appear in the TCRdb table, and some are missing; sequencing was by immunoSEQ multiplex PCR. The data hold hundreds of thousands of clones, with just over 90% observed a single time. As defined, naive CD8 cells were CD45RO-negative and positively selected for CCR7, with terminally differentiated effector memory CD45RA+ cells excluded.

What was sequenced was naive CD8+ T cells sorted from blood. The J gene is TRBJ1-1, the V gene TRBV19; D is uncertain. This sequence was found in a man under 40 in good health. This chain's CDR3 is CASRRAMNTEAFF. CDR3 nucleotides: TGTGCCAGTAGACGGGCGATGAACACTGAAGCTTTCTTT.